Given below is one T cell receptor (beta chain) in context. What it binds is unknown. Germline V gene lookup returns CDR1 DFQATT and CDR2 SNEGSKA (reference sequence). The length of the CDR3 is 12 residues. J gave up 8 bases and V 6 bases, and 7 bases lay outside the gene matches. A quantity of about 0.5 to 1 ug RNA underwent reverse transcription using random hexamers. The method of amplification for TCR beta CDR3 was immunoSEQ multiplex PCR, covering 54 Vbeta and 13 Jbeta. MiXCR, applied by TCRdb to the immunoSEQ multiplex PCR reads, yields one record per CDR3 protein. The sample includes over 140,000 distinct CDR3 sequences, just under 95% of them seen just once. This sample was taken from a study of CD8 T cells in Susac syndrome. Study-level findings and limits: The Susac syndrome CD4+ T cell repertoires displayed no clonal expansion.

This chain joins TRBV20-1 and TRBJ2-1, with 7 bases aligning to TRBD1. This TCR was sampled from a human donor with Susac syndrome. Sequenced material: CD4+ T cells from PBMCs. The CDR3 is CSADDRDDEQFF. DNA of the CDR3: TGCAGTGCCGATGACAGGGACGATGAGCAGTTCTTC.